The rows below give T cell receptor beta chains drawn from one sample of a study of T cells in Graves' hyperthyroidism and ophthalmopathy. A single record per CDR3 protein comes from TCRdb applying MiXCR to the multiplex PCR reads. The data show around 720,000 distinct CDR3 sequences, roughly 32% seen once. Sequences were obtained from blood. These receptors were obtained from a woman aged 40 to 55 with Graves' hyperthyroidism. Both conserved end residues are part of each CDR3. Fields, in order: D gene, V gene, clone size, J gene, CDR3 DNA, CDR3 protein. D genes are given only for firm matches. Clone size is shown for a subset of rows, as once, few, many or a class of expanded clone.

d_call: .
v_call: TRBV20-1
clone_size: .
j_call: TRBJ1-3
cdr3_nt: TGTAGTGCTAGAGATACCCTGATCTCCTCTGGAAACACCATATATTTT
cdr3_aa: CSARDTLISSGNTIYF

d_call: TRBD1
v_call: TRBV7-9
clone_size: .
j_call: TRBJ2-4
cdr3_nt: TGTGCCAGCAGCGCCGGGACAGCCGGCAAAAACATTCAGTACTTC
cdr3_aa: CASSAGTAGKNIQYF

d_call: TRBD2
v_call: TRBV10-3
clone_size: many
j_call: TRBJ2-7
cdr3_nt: TGTGCCATCAGTCCCACCAGGACTAGCGTCTCCTACGAGCAGTACTTC
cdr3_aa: CAISPTRTSVSYEQYF

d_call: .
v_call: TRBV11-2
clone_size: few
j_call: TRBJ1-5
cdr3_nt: TGTGCCAGCAGCTTAGCGCCGGGAGGCGGGGGGGCCCTCCTGAAAAGCAATCAGCCCCAGCATTTT
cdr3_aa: CASSLAPGGGGALLKSNQPQHF

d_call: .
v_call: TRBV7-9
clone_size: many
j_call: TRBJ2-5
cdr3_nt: TGTGCCACCGGGACTGTTAAAGAGACCCAGTACTTC
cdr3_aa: CATGTVKETQYF

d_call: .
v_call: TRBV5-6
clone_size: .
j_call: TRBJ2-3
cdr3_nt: TGTGCCAGCAGCTTGGAGGTCGCAGATACGCAGTATTTT
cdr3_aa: CASSLEVADTQYF

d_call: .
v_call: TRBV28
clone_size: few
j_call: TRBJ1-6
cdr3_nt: TGTGCCAGCAGCTTGGATTCGGGGTTCTCACCCCTCCACTTT
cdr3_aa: CASSLDSGFSPLHF

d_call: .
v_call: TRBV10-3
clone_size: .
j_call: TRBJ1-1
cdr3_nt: TGCGCCATCAGTTCTACAGGGAGCACTGAAGCTTTCTTT
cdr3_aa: CAISSTGSTEAFF

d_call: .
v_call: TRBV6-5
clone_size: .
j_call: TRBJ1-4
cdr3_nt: TGTGCCAGCGGATTACTTGGGCTCGGAGGGGAAAAACTGTTTTTT
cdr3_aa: CASGLLGLGGEKLFF

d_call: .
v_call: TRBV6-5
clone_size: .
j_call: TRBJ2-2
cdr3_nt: TGTGCCAGCAGTTACCAGGCAGTTGGCGGGGAGCTGTTTTTT
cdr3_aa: CASSYQAVGGELFF

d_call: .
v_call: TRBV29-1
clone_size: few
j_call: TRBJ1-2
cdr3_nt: TGCAGCGTTCCAGGGGTTAACTATGGCTACACCTTC
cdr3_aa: CSVPGVNYGYTF

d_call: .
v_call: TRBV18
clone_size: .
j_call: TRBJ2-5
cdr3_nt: TGTGCCAGCTCACCGGTAGCCCTAGGGACCCAGTACTTC
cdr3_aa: CASSPVALGTQYF

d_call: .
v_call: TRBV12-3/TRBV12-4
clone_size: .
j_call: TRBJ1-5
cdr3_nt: TGTGCCAGCAGTGAAGTACAGGGAGGCGGCAATCAGCCCCAGCATTTT
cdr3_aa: CASSEVQGGGNQPQHF

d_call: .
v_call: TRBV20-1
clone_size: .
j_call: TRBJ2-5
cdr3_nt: TGCAGTGCTAGAGAAACAGGTGGAGAGACCCAGTACTTC
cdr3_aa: CSARETGGETQYF

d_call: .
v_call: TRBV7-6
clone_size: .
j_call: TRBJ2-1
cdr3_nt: TGTGCCAGCAGCTTAGTATGGGGTGAGCAGTTCTTC
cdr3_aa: CASSLVWGEQFF

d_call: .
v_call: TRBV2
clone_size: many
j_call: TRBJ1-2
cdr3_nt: TGTGCCAGCACAGACGGGGGATCGGGCTACTATGGCTACACCTTC
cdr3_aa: CASTDGGSGYYGYTF

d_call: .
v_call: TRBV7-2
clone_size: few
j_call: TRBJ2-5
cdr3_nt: TGTGCCAGCAGCTTAATTGGGGGCGGAGGTCCTCAAGAGACCCAGTACTTC
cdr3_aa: CASSLIGGGGPQETQYF

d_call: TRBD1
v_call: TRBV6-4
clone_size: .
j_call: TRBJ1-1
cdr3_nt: TGTGCCAGCAGTGACTCGACAGGACAGGGCGGGACTGAAGCTTTCTTT
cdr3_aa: CASSDSTGQGGTEAFF

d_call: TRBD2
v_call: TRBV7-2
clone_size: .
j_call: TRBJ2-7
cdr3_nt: TGTGCCAGCAGCTTAGACGGCGGGGGGGCCAGTTCCTACGAGCAGTACTTC
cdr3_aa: CASSLDGGGASSYEQYF

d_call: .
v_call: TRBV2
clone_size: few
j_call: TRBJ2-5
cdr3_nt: TGTGCCAGCAGTGACACGCAGGGGATAGGGGGTCAAGAGACCCAGTACTTC
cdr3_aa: CASSDTQGIGGQETQYF

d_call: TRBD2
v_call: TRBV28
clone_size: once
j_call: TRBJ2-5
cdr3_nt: TGTGCCAGCAGTTCCGGGGGGTGGGCGAAGACCCAGTACTTC
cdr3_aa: CASSSGGWAKTQYF

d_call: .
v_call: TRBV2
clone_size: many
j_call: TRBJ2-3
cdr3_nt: TGTGCCAGCAGTGATTATACGCAGTATTTT
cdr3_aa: CASSDYTQYF

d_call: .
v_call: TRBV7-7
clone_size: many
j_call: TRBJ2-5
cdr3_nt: TGTGCTAGCAGCTTGGGTCAGGGGTGGGAGGAGACCCAGTACTTC
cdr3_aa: CASSLGQGWEETQYF

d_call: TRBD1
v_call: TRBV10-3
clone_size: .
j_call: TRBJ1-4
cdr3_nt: TGTGCCAGCAGTGAATCGCCGGGGGGACAGGGGGGCGAAAAACTGTTTTTT
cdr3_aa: CASSESPGGQGGEKLFF

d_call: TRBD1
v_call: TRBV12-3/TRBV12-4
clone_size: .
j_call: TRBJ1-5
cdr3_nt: TGTGCCAGCAGCCGAAGGAGAACAGGGGGGGGACAGCCCCAGCATTTT
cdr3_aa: CASSRRRTGGGQPQHF

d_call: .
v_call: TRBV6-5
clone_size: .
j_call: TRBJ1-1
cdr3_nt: TGTGCCAGCAGTAAAAGATTGAACACTGAAGCTTTCTTT
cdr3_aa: CASSKRLNTEAFF

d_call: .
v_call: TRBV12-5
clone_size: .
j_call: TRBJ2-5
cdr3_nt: TGTGCTAGTGGTCCTGGTGGAGGGGGAGGGACCCAGTACTTC
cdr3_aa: CASGPGGGGGTQYF

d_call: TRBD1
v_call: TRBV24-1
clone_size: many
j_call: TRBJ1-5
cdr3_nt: TGTGCCGCCTCTCGCACAGGGGGTGGTGATCAGCCCCAGCATTTT
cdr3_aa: CAASRTGGGDQPQHF

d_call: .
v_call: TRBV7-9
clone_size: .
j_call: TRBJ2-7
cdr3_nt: TGTGCCAGCAGTTTGTTTTCCATTACCGAGCAGTACTTC
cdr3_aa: CASSLFSITEQYF

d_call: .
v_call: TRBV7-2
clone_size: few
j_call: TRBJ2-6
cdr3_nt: TGTGCCAGCAGCCTGTACATGTTCCCTGGGGCCAACGTCCTGACTTTC
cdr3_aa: CASSLYMFPGANVLTF

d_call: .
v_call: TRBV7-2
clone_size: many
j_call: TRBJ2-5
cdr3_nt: TGTGCCAGCAGCTTAGATTTCAGACAAGAGACCCAGTACTTC
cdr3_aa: CASSLDFRQETQYF

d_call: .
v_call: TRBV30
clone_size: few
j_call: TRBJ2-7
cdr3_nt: TGTGCCTGGAGTGTAGGGGCGGGACCTACCTACGAGCAGTACTTC
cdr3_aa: CAWSVGAGPTYEQYF

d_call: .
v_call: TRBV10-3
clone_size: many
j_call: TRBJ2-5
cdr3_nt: TGTGCCACCGCAGGGGGGAGTGGGGAGACCCAGTACTTC
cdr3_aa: CATAGGSGETQYF

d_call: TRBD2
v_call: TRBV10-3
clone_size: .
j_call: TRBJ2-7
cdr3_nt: TGTGCCATCAGCAAAGGGACTAGCGGGAGCCACGAGCAGTACTTC
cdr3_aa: CAISKGTSGSHEQYF

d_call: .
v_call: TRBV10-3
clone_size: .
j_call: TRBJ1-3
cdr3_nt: TGTGCCATCAGTGAGGGCGGAATAGGAAACACCATATATTTT
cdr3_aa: CAISEGGIGNTIYF

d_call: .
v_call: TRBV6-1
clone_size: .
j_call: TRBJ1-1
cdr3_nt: TGTGCCAGCAGTGCCGCCGGAGCCACTGAAGCTTTCTTT
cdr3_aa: CASSAAGATEAFF

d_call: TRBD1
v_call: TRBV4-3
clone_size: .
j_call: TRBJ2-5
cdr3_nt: TGCGCCAGCAGCCAAGGAGGGGGCGATCCCCAGCCCCAGTACTTC
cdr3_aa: CASSQGGGDPQPQYF

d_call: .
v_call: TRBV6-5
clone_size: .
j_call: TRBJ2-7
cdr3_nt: TGTGCCATCAGTTACTCGAGGGCAGGCTACGAGCAGTACTTC
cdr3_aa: CAISYSRAGYEQYF

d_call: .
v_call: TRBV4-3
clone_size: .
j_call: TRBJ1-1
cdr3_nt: TGCGCCAGCAGCCCGAATTTTGATTGGGGGACTGAAGCTTTCTTT
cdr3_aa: CASSPNFDWGTEAFF

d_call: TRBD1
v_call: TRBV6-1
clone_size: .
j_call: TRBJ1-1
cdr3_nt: TGTGCCAGCGAGGGACAGAAAACGAACACTGAAGCTTTCTTT
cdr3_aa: CASEGQKTNTEAFF

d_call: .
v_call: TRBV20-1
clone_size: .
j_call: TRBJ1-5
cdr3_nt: TGCAGTGCTAGAGACGCCGCGAGGGGGGAGAGCAATCAGCCCCAGCATTTT
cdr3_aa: CSARDAARGESNQPQHF

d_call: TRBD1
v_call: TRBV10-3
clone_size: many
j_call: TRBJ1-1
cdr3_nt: TGTGCCACCCCAACGACAGGGGAGAACACTGAAGCTTTCTTT
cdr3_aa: CATPTTGENTEAFF

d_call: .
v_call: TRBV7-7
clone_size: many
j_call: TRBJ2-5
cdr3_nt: TGTGCTAGCAGCCGGGCACGTGAAGAGACCCAGTACTTC
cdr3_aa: CASSRAREETQYF

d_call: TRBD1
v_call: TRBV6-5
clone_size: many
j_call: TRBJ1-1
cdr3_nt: TGTGCCAGCAGCACGACCGGGACAGGGCTTCACACTGAAGCTTTCTTT
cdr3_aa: CASSTTGTGLHTEAFF

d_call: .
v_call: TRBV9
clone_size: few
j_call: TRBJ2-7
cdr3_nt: TGTGCCAGCAGCGTAGCTCGGGACGTACTTACCTACGAGCAGTACTTC
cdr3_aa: CASSVARDVLTYEQYF

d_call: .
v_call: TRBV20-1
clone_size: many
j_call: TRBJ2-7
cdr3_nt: TGCAGTGCTCAGGGGAATTCGGCAGGGTCCTACGAGCAGTACTTC
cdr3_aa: CSAQGNSAGSYEQYF

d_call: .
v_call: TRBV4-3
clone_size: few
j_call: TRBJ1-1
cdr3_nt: TGCGCCAGCAGCCAGGTCGGAAGGCCTTATGAAGCTTTCTTT
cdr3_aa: CASSQVGRPYEAFF

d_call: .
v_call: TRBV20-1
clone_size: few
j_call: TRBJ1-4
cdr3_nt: TGCAGTGCTAGAATCTTCGAAAGAGGCGCGGAAAAACTGTTTTTT
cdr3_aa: CSARIFERGAEKLFF

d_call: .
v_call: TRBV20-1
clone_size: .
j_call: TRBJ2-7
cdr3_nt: TGCAGTGCTGAGGGACAAGCCTACGAGCAGTACTTC
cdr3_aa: CSAEGQAYEQYF

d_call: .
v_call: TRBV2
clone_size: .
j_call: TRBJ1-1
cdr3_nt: TGTGCCAGCAGGGGCATGAACACTGAAGCTTTCTTT
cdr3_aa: CASRGMNTEAFF

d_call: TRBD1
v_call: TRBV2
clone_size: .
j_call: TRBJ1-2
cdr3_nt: TGTGCCAGCAGATCGACAGGGGTATATGGCTACACCTTC
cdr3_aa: CASRSTGVYGYTF

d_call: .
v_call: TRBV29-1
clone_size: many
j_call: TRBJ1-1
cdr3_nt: TGCAGCGGGGAGGGGAACACTGAAGCTTTCTTT
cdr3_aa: CSGEGNTEAFF

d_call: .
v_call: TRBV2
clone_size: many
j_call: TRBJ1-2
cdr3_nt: TGTGCCAGCACGGAAGCTAACTATGGCTACACCTTC
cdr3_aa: CASTEANYGYTF

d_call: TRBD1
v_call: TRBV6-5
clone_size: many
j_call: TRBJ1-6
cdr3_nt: TGTGCCAGCAGATCGGGACAGGCTAATTCACCCCTCCACTTT
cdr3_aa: CASRSGQANSPLHF

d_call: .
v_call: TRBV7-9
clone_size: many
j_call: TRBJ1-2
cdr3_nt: TGTGCCAGCAGCCCCCTCGCAGAATCGGGCTACACCTTC
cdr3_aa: CASSPLAESGYTF

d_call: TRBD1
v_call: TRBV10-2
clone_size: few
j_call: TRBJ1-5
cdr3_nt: TGCGCCAGCATGAAGGGGGGACAGGGTGGGGAGCCCCAGCATTTT
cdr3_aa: CASMKGGQGGEPQHF

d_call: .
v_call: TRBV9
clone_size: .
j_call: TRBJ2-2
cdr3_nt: TGTGCCAGCAGCCAAGTGGGCTTGCTTCGAACCGGGGAGCTGTTTTTT
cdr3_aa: CASSQVGLLRTGELFF